This T cell receptor beta chain was captured in a study of T cells expressing NK-cell markers. Study-level information: Sorted CD3+CD56+NKG2C+, CD3+CD56+NKG2C- and CD3+CD56-NKG2C+ T cells supplied TCR beta repertoires.

TCRdb re-called the 5' RACE reads; one entry per CDR3 protein, DNA not given. The sample table sets out over 200,000 distinct CDR3 sequences. Findings of the study overall: The same clonotypes also predominated in the CD3+CD56-NKG2C+ fraction of several donors.

CDR1 and CDR2 (germline): ENHRY, SYGVKD. The CDR3 loop spans 12 amino acids. A word on this clonotype: The antigen remains unidentified.

This receptor was taken from a man between 18 and 35 years old in good health. This chain connects TRBV10-3 to TRBJ2-2; TCRdb's D call, TRBD1, is unchecked because there is no DNA. Sequencing was carried out using blood T cells: a sorted CD56 or NKG2C T cell subset, CD4+ or CD8+ T cells, or bulk PBMC T cells (not recorded which). CDR3 protein: CASAQGAGELFF.